This is a list of T cell receptor beta chains from one sample in a study of blood T cells in healthy people across ages. Each CDR3 protein gets one entry after TCRdb re-called the 5' RACE reads with MiXCR. The sample shows about 1.5 million distinct CDR3 sequences, roughly 43% of them seen only once. Sequencing was done on a sample of blood. Every receptor here comes from a young woman in good health. The CDR3 runs from the conserved cysteine through the conserved F or W. The D gene is left open where the match is weak. Expanded clones get a size class; other rows say once, few or many, or leave the size out.

D gene: TRBD1
V gene: TRBV11-1
J gene: TRBJ2-3
clone size: few
CDR3 protein: CASSGDRVVFPRMDTQYF
CDR3 DNA: TGTGCCAGCAGCGGGGACAGGGTGGTTTTCCCACGGATGGATACGCAGTATTTT

D gene: NA
V gene: TRBV13
J gene: TRBJ1-1
clone size: few
CDR3 protein: CASSTGTRWTEAFF
CDR3 DNA: TGTGCCAGCAGCACCGGGACTCGGTGGACTGAAGCTTTCTTT

D gene: TRBD1
V gene: TRBV20-1
J gene: TRBJ2-5
clone size: NA
CDR3 protein: CSARPQGARQETQYF
CDR3 DNA: TGCAGTGCTAGGCCACAGGGGGCTAGGCAAGAGACCCAGTACTTC

D gene: TRBD2
V gene: TRBV12-3/TRBV12-4
J gene: TRBJ2-1
clone size: few
CDR3 protein: CASSLSSGTPYNEQFF
CDR3 DNA: TGTGCCAGCAGTCTCAGTAGCGGGACCCCCTACAATGAGCAGTTCTTC

D gene: NA
V gene: TRBV12-3/TRBV12-4
J gene: TRBJ1-6
clone size: NA
CDR3 protein: CASSFDVGGNSPLHF
CDR3 DNA: TGTGCCAGCAGTTTCGATGTGGGCGGTAATTCACCCCTCCACTTT

D gene: NA
V gene: TRBV2
J gene: TRBJ2-3
clone size: few
CDR3 protein: CASRTGSMADTQYF
CDR3 DNA: TGTGCCAGCAGGACGGGGAGCATGGCAGATACGCAGTATTTT

D gene: NA
V gene: TRBV6-2/TRBV6-3
J gene: TRBJ2-3
clone size: NA
CDR3 protein: CASSHPDYSQYF
CDR3 DNA: TGTGCCAGCAGCCACCCGGACTATTCGCAGTATTTT

D gene: NA
V gene: TRBV6-5
J gene: TRBJ2-7
clone size: many
CDR3 protein: CASSLYDDTYEQYF
CDR3 DNA: TGTGCCAGCAGCTTATATGACGACACCTACGAGCAGTACTTC

D gene: NA
V gene: TRBV7-2
J gene: TRBJ1-5
clone size: many
CDR3 protein: CASSLTQGAGQPQHF
CDR3 DNA: TGTGCCAGCAGCTTAACACAGGGTGCGGGTCAGCCCCAGCATTTT

D gene: NA
V gene: TRBV28
J gene: TRBJ1-4
clone size: NA
CDR3 protein: CASSPRAGRAEKLFF
CDR3 DNA: TGTGCCAGCAGTCCTCGGGCGGGACGGGCTGAAAAACTGTTTTTT

D gene: NA
V gene: TRBV20-1
J gene: TRBJ2-5
clone size: NA
CDR3 protein: CSASIGGPWGQETQYF
CDR3 DNA: TGCAGTGCTAGCATCGGGGGGCCTTGGGGACAAGAGACCCAGTACTTC

D gene: NA
V gene: TRBV12-5
J gene: TRBJ2-3
clone size: NA
CDR3 protein: CASGLPSTDTQYF
CDR3 DNA: TGTGCTAGTGGTTTACCTAGCACAGATACGCAGTATTTT

D gene: TRBD1
V gene: TRBV6-1
J gene: TRBJ1-1
clone size: NA
CDR3 protein: CASRDRGLDTEAFF
CDR3 DNA: TGTGCCAGCAGAGACAGGGGTTTGGACACTGAAGCTTTCTTT

D gene: NA
V gene: TRBV3-1
J gene: TRBJ2-1
clone size: few
CDR3 protein: CASSPLNNEQFF
CDR3 DNA: TGTGCCAGCAGCCCTTTAAATAATGAGCAGTTCTTC

D gene: NA
V gene: TRBV12-3/TRBV12-4
J gene: TRBJ2-5
clone size: NA
CDR3 protein: CASTGHARQETQYF
CDR3 DNA: TGTGCCAGCACCGGACATGCACGGCAAGAGACCCAGTACTTC

D gene: NA
V gene: TRBV4-2
J gene: TRBJ2-4
clone size: few
CDR3 protein: CASSQVAEAKNIQYF
CDR3 DNA: TGTGCCAGCAGCCAAGTGGCAGAAGCCAAAAACATTCAGTACTTC

D gene: NA
V gene: TRBV5-1
J gene: TRBJ2-3
clone size: NA
CDR3 protein: CASNAGQLETDTQYF
CDR3 DNA: TGCGCCAGCAACGCCGGACAGCTCGAAACAGATACGCAGTATTTT

D gene: NA
V gene: TRBV7-9
J gene: TRBJ2-1
clone size: NA
CDR3 protein: CASSPPKGDSYNEQFF
CDR3 DNA: TGTGCCAGCAGCCCTCCAAAGGGCGACTCCTACAATGAGCAGTTCTTC

D gene: TRBD1
V gene: TRBV9
J gene: TRBJ1-2
clone size: NA
CDR3 protein: CASSHEGDSHGYTF
CDR3 DNA: TGTGCCAGCAGCCACGAGGGGGACAGCCATGGCTACACCTTC

D gene: TRBD1
V gene: TRBV10-3
J gene: TRBJ2-1
clone size: NA
CDR3 protein: CATTGEYEQFF
CDR3 DNA: TGTGCCACGACAGGGGAATACGAGCAGTTCTTC

D gene: NA
V gene: TRBV5-1
J gene: TRBJ2-1
clone size: few
CDR3 protein: CASSLYSKTEGEQFF
CDR3 DNA: TGCGCCAGCAGCTTATATTCAAAGACCGAGGGTGAGCAGTTCTTC

D gene: NA
V gene: TRBV9
J gene: TRBJ1-5
clone size: few
CDR3 protein: CASSVAGGDNQPQHF
CDR3 DNA: TGTGCCAGCAGCGTAGCAGGAGGGGACAATCAGCCCCAGCATTTT

D gene: TRBD2
V gene: TRBV28
J gene: TRBJ2-7
clone size: few
CDR3 protein: CASSQLTSGSYEQYF
CDR3 DNA: TGTGCCAGCAGTCAACTGACTAGCGGGAGCTACGAGCAGTACTTC

D gene: NA
V gene: TRBV6-5
J gene: TRBJ1-1
clone size: NA
CDR3 protein: CASSYSMRNTEVFF
CDR3 DNA: TGTGCCAGCAGTTACTCGATGCGGAACACTGAAGTTTTCTTT

D gene: NA
V gene: TRBV4-3
J gene: TRBJ1-6
clone size: NA
CDR3 protein: CASSQEWQINSPLHF
CDR3 DNA: TGCGCCAGCAGCCAAGAGTGGCAGATTAATTCACCCCTCCACTTT

D gene: NA
V gene: TRBV21-1
J gene: TRBJ2-7
clone size: NA
CDR3 protein: CASSTLRGARYEQYF
CDR3 DNA: TGTGCCAGCAGCACACTAAGGGGGGCCCGCTACGAGCAGTACTTC

D gene: NA
V gene: TRBV7-3
J gene: TRBJ2-3
clone size: many
CDR3 protein: CASSPGPTTDTQYF
CDR3 DNA: TGTGCCAGCAGCCCTGGGCCTACGACAGATACGCAGTATTTT

D gene: NA
V gene: TRBV4-3
J gene: TRBJ1-4
clone size: NA
CDR3 protein: CASSQEIRGEKLFF
CDR3 DNA: TGCGCCAGCAGCCAAGAAATCCGGGGAGAAAAACTGTTTTTT

D gene: NA
V gene: TRBV28
J gene: TRBJ2-7
clone size: many
CDR3 protein: CATIAQGGTPTMQYF
CDR3 DNA: TGTGCCACCATTGCCCAGGGGGGGACACCTACGATGCAGTACTTC

D gene: NA
V gene: TRBV21-1
J gene: TRBJ1-5
clone size: NA
CDR3 protein: CATRDGRNQPQHF
CDR3 DNA: TGTGCCACCCGGGACGGCCGCAATCAGCCCCAGCATTTT

D gene: NA
V gene: TRBV10-3
J gene: TRBJ2-3
clone size: NA
CDR3 protein: CAISLTDGDTQYF
CDR3 DNA: TGTGCCATCAGTCTCACAGATGGAGATACGCAGTATTTT

D gene: NA
V gene: TRBV2
J gene: TRBJ1-3
clone size: NA
CDR3 protein: CASCRFSSGNTIYF
CDR3 DNA: TGTGCCAGCTGTCGTTTCAGCTCTGGAAACACCATATATTTT

D gene: TRBD2
V gene: TRBV10-3
J gene: TRBJ2-1
clone size: NA
CDR3 protein: CAISATSRNSYNEQFF
CDR3 DNA: TGTGCCATCAGCGCGACTAGCAGAAACTCCTACAATGAGCAGTTCTTC

D gene: NA
V gene: TRBV12-3/TRBV12-4
J gene: TRBJ1-2
clone size: many
CDR3 protein: CASSFTGSYGYTF
CDR3 DNA: TGTGCCAGCAGCTTCACAGGGTCTTATGGCTACACCTTC

D gene: NA
V gene: TRBV14
J gene: TRBJ2-5
clone size: NA
CDR3 protein: CASGATQYF
CDR3 DNA: TGTGCCAGCGGTGCGACCCAGTACTTC

D gene: NA
V gene: TRBV6-1
J gene: TRBJ1-5
clone size: NA
CDR3 protein: CASSGIMSGNQPQHF
CDR3 DNA: TGTGCCAGCAGTGGTATTATGTCCGGCAATCAGCCCCAGCATTTT

D gene: TRBD2
V gene: TRBV18
J gene: TRBJ2-3
clone size: NA
CDR3 protein: CASSPLPGGSGRAIDTQYF
CDR3 DNA: TGTGCCAGCTCACCACTACCGGGAGGTAGCGGGAGGGCCATAGATACGCAGTATTTT

D gene: TRBD1
V gene: TRBV6-5
J gene: TRBJ2-7
clone size: few
CDR3 protein: CASRPTGGTSYEQYF
CDR3 DNA: TGTGCCAGCAGACCGACAGGGGGCACCTCCTACGAGCAGTACTTC

D gene: NA
V gene: TRBV29-1
J gene: TRBJ1-1
clone size: NA
CDR3 protein: CSVVSGGWSEAFF
CDR3 DNA: TGCAGCGTAGTCTCGGGGGGATGGTCTGAAGCTTTCTTT

D gene: NA
V gene: TRBV7-8
J gene: TRBJ1-2
clone size: many
CDR3 protein: CASSKGTAGYTF
CDR3 DNA: TGTGCCAGCAGCAAAGGGACGGCCGGCTACACCTTC

D gene: NA
V gene: TRBV3-1
J gene: TRBJ2-1
clone size: few
CDR3 protein: CASSRTWNEQFF
CDR3 DNA: TGTGCCAGCAGCAGGACGTGGAATGAGCAGTTCTTC

D gene: NA
V gene: TRBV29-1
J gene: TRBJ2-2
clone size: NA
CDR3 protein: CSVAQGFAGELFF
CDR3 DNA: TGCAGCGTTGCACAGGGTTTTGCCGGGGAGCTGTTTTTT

D gene: TRBD1
V gene: TRBV30
J gene: TRBJ1-1
clone size: few
CDR3 protein: CALTGEGGMNTEAFF
CDR3 DNA: TGTGCCTTGACAGGGGAAGGGGGAATGAACACTGAAGCTTTCTTT

D gene: NA
V gene: TRBV27
J gene: TRBJ2-7
clone size: NA
CDR3 protein: CASPPSGAVVFSEQYF
CDR3 DNA: TGTGCCAGCCCTCCGTCGGGGGCTGTGGTATTTAGCGAGCAGTACTTC

D gene: TRBD2
V gene: TRBV12-3/TRBV12-4
J gene: TRBJ2-3
clone size: few
CDR3 protein: CASSSRLAGETSTDTQYF
CDR3 DNA: TGTGCCAGCAGTTCTCGACTAGCGGGGGAAACTAGCACAGATACGCAGTATTTT

D gene: NA
V gene: TRBV4-3
J gene: TRBJ2-1
clone size: NA
CDR3 protein: CASSQGVWGYNEQFF
CDR3 DNA: TGCGCCAGCAGCCAAGGGGTTTGGGGTTACAATGAGCAGTTCTTC

D gene: NA
V gene: TRBV30
J gene: TRBJ1-2
clone size: NA
CDR3 protein: CAWSIGPITNYGYTF
CDR3 DNA: TGTGCCTGGAGTATCGGACCGATTACTAACTATGGCTACACCTTC